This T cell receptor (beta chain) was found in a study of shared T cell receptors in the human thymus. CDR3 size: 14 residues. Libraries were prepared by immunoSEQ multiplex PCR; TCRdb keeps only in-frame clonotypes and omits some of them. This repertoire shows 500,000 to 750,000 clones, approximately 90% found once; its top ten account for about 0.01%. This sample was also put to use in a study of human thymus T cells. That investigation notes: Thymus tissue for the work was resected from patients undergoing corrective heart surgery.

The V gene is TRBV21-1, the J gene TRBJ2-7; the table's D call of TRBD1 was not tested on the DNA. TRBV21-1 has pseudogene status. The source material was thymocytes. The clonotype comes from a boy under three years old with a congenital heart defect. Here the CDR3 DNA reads TGTGCCACCTATACCACGGGACACCCCTACGAGCAGTACTTC. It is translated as CATYTTGHPYEQYF.